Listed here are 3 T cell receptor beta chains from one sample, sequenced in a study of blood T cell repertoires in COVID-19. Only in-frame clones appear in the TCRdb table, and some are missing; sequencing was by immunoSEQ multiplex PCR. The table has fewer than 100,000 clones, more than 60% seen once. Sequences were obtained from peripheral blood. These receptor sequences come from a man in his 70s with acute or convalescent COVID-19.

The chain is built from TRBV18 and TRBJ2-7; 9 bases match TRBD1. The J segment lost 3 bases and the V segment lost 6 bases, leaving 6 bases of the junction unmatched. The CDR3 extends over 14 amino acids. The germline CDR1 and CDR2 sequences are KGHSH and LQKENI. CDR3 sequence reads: CASSPDRGNYEQYF. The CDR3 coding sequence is TGTGCCAGCTCCCCAGACAGGGGGAACTACGAGCAGTACTTC.

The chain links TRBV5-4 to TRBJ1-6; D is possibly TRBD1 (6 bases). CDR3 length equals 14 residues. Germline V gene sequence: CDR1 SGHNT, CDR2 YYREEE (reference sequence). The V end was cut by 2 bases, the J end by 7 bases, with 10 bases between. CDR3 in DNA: TGTGCCAGCAGCTTCAGGGGAGGGAATTCACCCCTCCACTTT. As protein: CASSFRGGNSPLHF.

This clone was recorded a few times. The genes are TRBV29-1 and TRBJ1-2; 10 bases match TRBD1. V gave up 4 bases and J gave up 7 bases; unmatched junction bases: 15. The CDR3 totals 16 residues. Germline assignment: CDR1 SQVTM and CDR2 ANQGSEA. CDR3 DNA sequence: TGCAGCGTTGTGGGGACAGGGGATCCCTCAGACCTTGGCTACACCTTC. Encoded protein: CSVVGTGDPSDLGYTF.